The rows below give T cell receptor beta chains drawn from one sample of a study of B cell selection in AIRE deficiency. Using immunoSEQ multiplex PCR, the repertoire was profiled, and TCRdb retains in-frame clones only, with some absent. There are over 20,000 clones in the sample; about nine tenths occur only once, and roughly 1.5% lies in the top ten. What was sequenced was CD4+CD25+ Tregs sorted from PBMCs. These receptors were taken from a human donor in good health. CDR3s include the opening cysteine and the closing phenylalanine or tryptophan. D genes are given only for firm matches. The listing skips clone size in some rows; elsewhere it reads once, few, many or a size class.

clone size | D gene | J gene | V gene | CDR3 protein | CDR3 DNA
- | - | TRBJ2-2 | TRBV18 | CASSPRGTANTGELFF | TGTGCCAGCTCACCCCGCGGGACAGCGAACACCGGGGAGCTGTTTTTT
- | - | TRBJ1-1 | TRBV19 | CASHRERGTEAFF | TGTGCCAGTCACAGGGAAAGGGGTACTGAAGCTTTCTTT
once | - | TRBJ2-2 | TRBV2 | CASSTGPGLVGELFF | TGTGCCAGCAGCACGGGGCCCGGGTTGGTCGGGGAGCTGTTTTTT
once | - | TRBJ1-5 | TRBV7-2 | CASSSYSNQPQHF | TGTGCCAGCAGCTCCTATAGCAATCAGCCCCAGCATTTT
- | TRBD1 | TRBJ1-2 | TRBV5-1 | CASRAGTGYGYTF | TGCGCCAGCAGAGCCGGGACAGGGTATGGCTACACCTTC
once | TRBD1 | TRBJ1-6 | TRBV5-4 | CASSWGQQRENSPLHF | TGTGCCAGCAGCTGGGGACAGCAAAGAGAAAATTCACCCCTCCACTTT
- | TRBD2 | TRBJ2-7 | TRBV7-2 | CASSLARDGLAGGPDSYEQYF | TGTGCCAGCAGCTTAGCTCGAGACGGACTAGCGGGAGGGCCGGACTCCTACGAGCAGTACTTC
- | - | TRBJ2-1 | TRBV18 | CASSPELGSNEQFF | TGTGCCAGCTCACCAGAATTAGGCAGCAATGAGCAGTTCTTC
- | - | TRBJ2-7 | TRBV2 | CATRPEGEQYF | TGTGCCACCCGACCAGAAGGGGAGCAGTACTTC
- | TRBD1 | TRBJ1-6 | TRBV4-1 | CASSQARDRVYSPLHF | TGCGCCAGCAGCCAAGCACGGGACAGGGTATATTCACCCCTCCACTTT
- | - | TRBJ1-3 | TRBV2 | CASSFNPSGNTIYF | TGTGCCAGCAGCTTCAATCCCTCTGGAAACACCATATATTTT
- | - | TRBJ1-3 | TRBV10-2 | CASTNLAEGSGNTIYF | TGCGCCAGCACTAACCTAGCGGAGGGCTCCGGAAACACCATATATTTT
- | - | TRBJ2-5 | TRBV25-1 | CASSELPGETQYF | TGTGCCAGCAGTGAACTCCCAGGGGAGACCCAGTACTTC
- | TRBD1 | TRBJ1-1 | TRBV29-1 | CSVSNRGRNTEAFF | TGCAGCGTTTCGAACAGGGGAAGGAACACTGAAGCTTTCTTT
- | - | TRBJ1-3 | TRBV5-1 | CASSLGSHSSGNTIYF | TGCGCCAGCAGCTTGGGCAGCCATTCCTCTGGAAACACCATATATTTT
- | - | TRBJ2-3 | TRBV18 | CASYRATDTQYF | TGTGCCAGCTACCGGGCCACAGATACGCAGTATTTT
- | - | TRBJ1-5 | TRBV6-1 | CASRSNQPQHF | TGTGCCAGCAGGAGCAATCAGCCCCAGCATTTT
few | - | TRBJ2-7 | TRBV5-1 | CASSFRASSYEQYF | TGCGCCAGCAGCTTCCGGGCTTCTTCCTACGAGCAGTACTTC
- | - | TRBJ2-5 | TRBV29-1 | CSVGGLETQYF | TGCAGCGTTGGGGGTTTGGAGACCCAGTACTTC
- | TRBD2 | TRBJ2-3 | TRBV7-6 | CASSLLAADTQYF | TGTGCCAGCAGCTTACTAGCGGCCGATACGCAGTATTTT
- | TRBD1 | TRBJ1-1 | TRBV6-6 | CASSWDRDTEAFF | TGTGCCAGCAGCTGGGACAGGGACACTGAAGCTTTCTTT
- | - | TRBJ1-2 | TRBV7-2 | CASSFGNQHGYTF | TGTGCCAGCAGCTTTGGGAATCAGCATGGCTACACCTTC
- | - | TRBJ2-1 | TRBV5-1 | CASSPATYEKQFF | TGCGCCAGCAGCCCCGCGACATATGAAAAGCAGTTCTTC
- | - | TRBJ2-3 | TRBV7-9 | CASSFAGPDTQYF | TGTGCCAGCAGCTTCGCAGGCCCAGATACGCAGTATTTT
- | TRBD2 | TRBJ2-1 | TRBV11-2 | CASSSIAGAWEQFF | TGTGCCAGCAGCTCTATAGCGGGAGCTTGGGAGCAGTTCTTC
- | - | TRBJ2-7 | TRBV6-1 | CASRYRWLEEQYF | TGTGCCAGCAGATACCGTTGGCTGGAGGAGCAGTACTTC
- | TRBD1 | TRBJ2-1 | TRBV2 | CASRNDRELSEQFF | TGTGCCAGCAGAAACGACAGGGAACTGAGTGAGCAGTTCTTC
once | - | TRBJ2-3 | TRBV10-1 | CASSDGPDTQYF | TGCGCCAGCAGTGACGGCCCCGATACGCAGTATTTT
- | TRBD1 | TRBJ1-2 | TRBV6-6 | CASSFRTGDPLGYTF | TGTGCCAGCAGTTTCAGGACAGGGGACCCTTTAGGCTACACCTTC
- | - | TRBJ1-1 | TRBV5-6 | CASSLGVKNGNTEAFF | TGTGCCAGCAGCTTGGGGGTAAAAAATGGGAACACTGAAGCTTTCTTT
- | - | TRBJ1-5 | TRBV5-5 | CASSLGGDQPQHF | TGTGCCAGCAGCTTGGGTGGGGATCAGCCCCAGCATTTT